One TCR beta chain is described in this entry. This entry is derived from a study of blood T cell repertoires in COVID-19. Study background: Samples came from the United States, Italy and Spain, spanning acute and convalescent COVID-19. In each case, the material was cDNA or gDNA derived from T cells, B-cell-depleted T cells, or PBMCs.

Germline V gene data show CDR1 as LNHNV and CDR2 as YYDKDF (reference sequence). This CDR3 is 14 amino acids long. V lost 3 bases, J lost 1 base, and 3 bases stayed unmatched. Original processing methods: For nucleated cells, counts were estimated from reference gene primer amplification. Assay used: immunoSEQ multiplex PCR; TCRdb lists only in-frame clones, some missing. V and J calls and clone size come straight from that table; D and trimming were deduced from the DNA. The table includes roughly 410,000 clones, approximately 90% detected once. The chain has TRBV15 and TRBJ2-7; 7 bases map to TRBD1. This TCR was recovered from a woman aged 40 to 50 with COVID-19, enrolled during active disease. What was sequenced was peripheral blood. CDR3 in amino acids: CATSRGDSSYEQYF. The DNA of the CDR3 is TGTGCCACCAGCAGGGGGGACAGTTCCTACGAGCAGTACTTC.